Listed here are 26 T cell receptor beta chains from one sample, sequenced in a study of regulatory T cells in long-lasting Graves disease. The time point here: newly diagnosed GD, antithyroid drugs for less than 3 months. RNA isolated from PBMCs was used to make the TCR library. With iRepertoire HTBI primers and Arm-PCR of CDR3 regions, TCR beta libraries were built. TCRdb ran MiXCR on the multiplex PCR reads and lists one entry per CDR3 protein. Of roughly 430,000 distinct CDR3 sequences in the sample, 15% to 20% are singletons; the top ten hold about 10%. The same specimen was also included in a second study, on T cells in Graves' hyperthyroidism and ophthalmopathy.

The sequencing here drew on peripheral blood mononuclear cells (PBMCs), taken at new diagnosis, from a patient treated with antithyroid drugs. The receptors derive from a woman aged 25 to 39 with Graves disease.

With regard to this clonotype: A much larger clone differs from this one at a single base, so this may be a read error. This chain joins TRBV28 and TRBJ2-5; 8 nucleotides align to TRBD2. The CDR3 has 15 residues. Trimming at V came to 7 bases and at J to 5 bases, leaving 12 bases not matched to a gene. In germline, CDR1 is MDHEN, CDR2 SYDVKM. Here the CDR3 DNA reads TGTGCCAGCACCTCGGCGGCGGGAGGCGGGGAGACCCAGTACTTC. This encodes CASTSAAGGGETQYF.

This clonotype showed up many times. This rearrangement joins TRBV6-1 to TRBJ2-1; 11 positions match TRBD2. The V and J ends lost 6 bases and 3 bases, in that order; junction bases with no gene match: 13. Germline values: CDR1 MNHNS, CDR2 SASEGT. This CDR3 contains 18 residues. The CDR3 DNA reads TGTGCCAGCAGATCCTATTATAGCGGGAGGGCCTTCTACAATGAGCAGTTCTTC. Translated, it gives CASRSYYSGRAFYNEQFF.

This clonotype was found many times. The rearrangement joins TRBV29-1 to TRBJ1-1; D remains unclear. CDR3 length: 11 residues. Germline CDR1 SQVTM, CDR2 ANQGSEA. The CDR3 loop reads CSALPNTEAFF. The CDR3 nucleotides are TGCAGTGCGTTACCGAACACTGAAGCTTTCTTT.

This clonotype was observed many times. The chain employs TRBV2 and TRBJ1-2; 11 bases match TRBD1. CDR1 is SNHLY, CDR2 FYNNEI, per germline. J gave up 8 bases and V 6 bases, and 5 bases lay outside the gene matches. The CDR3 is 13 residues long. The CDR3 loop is CASSGQGAEGYTF. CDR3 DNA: TGTGCCAGCAGCGGACAGGGGGCGGAAGGCTACACCTTC.

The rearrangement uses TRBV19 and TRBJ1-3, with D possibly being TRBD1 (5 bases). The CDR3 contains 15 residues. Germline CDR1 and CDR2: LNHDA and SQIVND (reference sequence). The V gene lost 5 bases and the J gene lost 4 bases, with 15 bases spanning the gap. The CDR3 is CASSSGTTLGNTIYF. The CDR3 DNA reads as TGTGCCAGTAGTTCCGGGACCACACTCGGAAACACCATATATTTT.

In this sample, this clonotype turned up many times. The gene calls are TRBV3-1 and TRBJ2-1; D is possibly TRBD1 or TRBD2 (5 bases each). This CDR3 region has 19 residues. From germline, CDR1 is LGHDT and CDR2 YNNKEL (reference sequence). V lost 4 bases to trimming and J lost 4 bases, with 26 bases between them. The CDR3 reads CASSLNNKRLGDRYNEQFF. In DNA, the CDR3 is TGTGCCAGCAGCCTGAACAACAAGCGGTTGGGGGATCGATACAATGAGCAGTTCTTC.

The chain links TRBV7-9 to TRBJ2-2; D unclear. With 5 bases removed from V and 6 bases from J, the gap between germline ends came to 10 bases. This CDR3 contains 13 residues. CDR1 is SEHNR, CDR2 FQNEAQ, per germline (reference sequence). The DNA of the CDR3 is TGTGCCAGCAGCCCCCCGGGTTCCGGGGAGCTGTTTTTT. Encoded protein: CASSPPGSGELFF.

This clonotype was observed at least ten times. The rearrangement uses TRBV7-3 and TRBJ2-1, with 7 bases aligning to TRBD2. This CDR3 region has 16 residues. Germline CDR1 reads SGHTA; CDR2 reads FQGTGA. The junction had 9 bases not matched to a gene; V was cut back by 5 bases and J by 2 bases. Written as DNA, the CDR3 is TGTGCCAGCAGCCCCAGTCGGGGGGAGACCTACAATGAGCAGTTCTTC. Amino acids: CASSPSRGETYNEQFF. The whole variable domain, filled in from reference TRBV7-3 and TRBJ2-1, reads GAGVSQTPSNKVTEKGKYVELRCDPISGHTALYWYRQSLGQGPEFLIYFQGTGAADDSGLPNDRFFAVRPEGSVSTLKIQRTERGDSAVYLCASSPSRGETYNEQFFGPGTRLTVL.

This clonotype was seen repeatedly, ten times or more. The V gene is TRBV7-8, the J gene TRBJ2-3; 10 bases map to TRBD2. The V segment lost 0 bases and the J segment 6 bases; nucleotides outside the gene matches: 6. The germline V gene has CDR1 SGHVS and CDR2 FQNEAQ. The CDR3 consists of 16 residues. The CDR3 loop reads CASSLAQAGGGDTQYF. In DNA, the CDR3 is TGTGCCAGCAGCTTAGCGCAAGCGGGAGGGGGGGATACGCAGTATTTT. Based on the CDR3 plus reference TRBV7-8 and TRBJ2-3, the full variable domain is GAGVSQSPRYKVAKRGQDVALRCDPISGHVSLFWYQQALGQGPEFLTYFQNEAQLDKSGLPSDRFFAERPEGSVSTLKIQRTQQEDSAVYLCASSLAQAGGGDTQYFGPGTRLTVL.

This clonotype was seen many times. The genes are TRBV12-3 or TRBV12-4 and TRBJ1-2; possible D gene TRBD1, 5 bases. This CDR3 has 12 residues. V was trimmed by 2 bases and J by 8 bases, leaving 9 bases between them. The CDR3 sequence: CASSLPRDGYTF. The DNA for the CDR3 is TGTGCCAGCAGTTTACCCAGGGACGGCTACACCTTC.

DNA of the CDR3: TGTGCCACCCAGGGAGGGAGTGGGGCCAACGTCCTGACTTTC. Its protein is CATQGGSGANVLTF. The V call is TRBV6-1, the J call TRBJ2-6, with 7 bases that match TRBD2. V trimming: 10 bases; J trimming: 3 bases; junction bases outside the gene matches: 6. This CDR3 comprises 14 residues. Looked up from germline, CDR1 is MNHNS and CDR2 is SASEGT.

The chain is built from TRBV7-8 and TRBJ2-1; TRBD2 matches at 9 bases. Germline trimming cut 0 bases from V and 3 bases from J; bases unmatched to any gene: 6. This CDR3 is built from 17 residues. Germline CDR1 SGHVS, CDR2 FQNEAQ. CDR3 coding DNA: TGTGCCAGCAGCTTAGCGGCTAGCGGGGATCTCTACAATGAGCAGTTCTTC. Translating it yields CASSLAASGDLYNEQFF.

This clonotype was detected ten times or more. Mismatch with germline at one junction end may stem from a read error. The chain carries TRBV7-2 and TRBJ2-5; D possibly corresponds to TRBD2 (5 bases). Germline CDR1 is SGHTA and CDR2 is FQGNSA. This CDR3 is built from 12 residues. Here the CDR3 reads CASNLGSETQYF. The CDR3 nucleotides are TGTGCCAGCAACTTAGGGAGTGAGACCCAGTACTTC.

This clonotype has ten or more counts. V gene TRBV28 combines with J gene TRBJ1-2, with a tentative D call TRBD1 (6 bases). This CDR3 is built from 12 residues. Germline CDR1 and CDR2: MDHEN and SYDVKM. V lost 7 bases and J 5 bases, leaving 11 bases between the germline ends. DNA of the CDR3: TGTGCCAGCACTGGACAGAAATATGGCTACACCTTC. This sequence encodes CASTGQKYGYTF.

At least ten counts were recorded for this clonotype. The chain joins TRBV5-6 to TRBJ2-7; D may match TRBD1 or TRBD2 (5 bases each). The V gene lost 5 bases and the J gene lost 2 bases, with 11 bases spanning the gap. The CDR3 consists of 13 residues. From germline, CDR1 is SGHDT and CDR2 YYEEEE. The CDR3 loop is CASRSGATYEQYF. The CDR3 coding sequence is TGTGCCAGCAGGTCCGGGGCTACCTACGAGCAGTACTTC.

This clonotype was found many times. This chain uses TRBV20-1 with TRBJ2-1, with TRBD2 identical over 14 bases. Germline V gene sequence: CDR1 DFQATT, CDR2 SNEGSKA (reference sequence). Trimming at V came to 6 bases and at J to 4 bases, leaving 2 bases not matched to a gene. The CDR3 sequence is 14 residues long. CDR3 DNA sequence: TGCAGTGCGTGGACTAGCGGGGGGTACAATGAGCAGTTCTTC. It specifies CSAWTSGGYNEQFF.

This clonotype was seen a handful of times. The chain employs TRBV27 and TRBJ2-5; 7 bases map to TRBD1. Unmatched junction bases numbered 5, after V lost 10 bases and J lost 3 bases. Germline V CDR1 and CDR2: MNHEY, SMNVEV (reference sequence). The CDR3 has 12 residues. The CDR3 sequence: CAIRQGEETQYF. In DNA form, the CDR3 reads TGTGCCATTCGGCAGGGGGAAGAGACCCAGTACTTC.

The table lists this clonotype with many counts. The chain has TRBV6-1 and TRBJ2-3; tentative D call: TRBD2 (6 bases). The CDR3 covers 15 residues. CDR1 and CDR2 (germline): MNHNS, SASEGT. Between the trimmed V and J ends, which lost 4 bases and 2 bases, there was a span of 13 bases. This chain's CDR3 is CASSAPGLFTDTQYF. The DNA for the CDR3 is TGTGCCAGCAGTGCGCCGGGACTCTTCACAGATACGCAGTATTTT.

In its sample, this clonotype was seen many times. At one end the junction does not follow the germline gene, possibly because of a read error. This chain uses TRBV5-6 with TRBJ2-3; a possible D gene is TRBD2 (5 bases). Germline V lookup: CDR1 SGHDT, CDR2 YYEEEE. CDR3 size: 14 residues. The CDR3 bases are TGTGCCAGCAGCTTTGGGGAGCGCACGGATACGCAGTATTTT. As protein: CASSFGERTDTQYF.

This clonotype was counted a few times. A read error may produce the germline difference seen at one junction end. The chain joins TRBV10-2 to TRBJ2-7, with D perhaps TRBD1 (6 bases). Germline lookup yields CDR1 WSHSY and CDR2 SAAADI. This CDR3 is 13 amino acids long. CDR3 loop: CAGSPGAFYEQYF. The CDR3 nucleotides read TGCGCCGGCAGTCCAGGGGCCTTTTACGAGCAGTACTTC.

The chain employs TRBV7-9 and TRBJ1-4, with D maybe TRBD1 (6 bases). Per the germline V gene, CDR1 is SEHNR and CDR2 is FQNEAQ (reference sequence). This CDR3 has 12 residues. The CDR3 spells CAVRGANEKLFF. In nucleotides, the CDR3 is TGTGCTGTCAGGGGAGCAAATGAAAAACTGTTTTTT.

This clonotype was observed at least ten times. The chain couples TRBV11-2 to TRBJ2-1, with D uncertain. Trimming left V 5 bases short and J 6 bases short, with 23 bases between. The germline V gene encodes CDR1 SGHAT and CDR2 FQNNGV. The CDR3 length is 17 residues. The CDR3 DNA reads TGTGCCAGCAGCCCACATGTTCCTAGATACGGCTCCAATGAGCAGTTCTTC. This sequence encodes CASSPHVPRYGSNEQFF.

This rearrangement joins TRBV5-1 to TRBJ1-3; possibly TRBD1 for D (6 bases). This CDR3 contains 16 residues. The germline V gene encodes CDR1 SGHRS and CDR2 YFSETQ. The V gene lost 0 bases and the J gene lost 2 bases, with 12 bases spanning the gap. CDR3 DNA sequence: TGCGCCAGCAGCTTGGGACAGGCCCTCACTGGAAACACCATATATTTT. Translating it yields CASSLGQALTGNTIYF.

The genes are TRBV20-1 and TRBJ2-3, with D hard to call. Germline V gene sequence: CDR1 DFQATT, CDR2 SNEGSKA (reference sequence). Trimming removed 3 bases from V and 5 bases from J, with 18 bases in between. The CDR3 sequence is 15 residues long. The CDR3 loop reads CSARGRSDVGDTQYF. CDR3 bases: TGCAGTGCTAGGGGCCGATCGGATGTGGGAGATACGCAGTATTTT.

The CDR3 DNA is TGTGCCAGCAGCCGAGTGCATAGCAGCACAGATACGCAGTATTTT. Translating gives CASSRVHSSTDTQYF. The chain is built from TRBV9 and TRBJ2-3; no clear D. Per the germline V gene, CDR1 is SGDLS and CDR2 is YYNGEE. This CDR3 comprises 15 residues. Trimming removed 4 bases from V and 0 bases from J, with 12 bases in between.

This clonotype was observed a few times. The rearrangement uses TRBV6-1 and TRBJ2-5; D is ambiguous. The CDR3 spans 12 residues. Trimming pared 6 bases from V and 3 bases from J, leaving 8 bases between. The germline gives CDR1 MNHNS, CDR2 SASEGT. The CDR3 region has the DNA TGTGCCAGCAGGGCAACCGAAGAGACCCAGTACTTC. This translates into CASRATEETQYF.